A selection of T cell receptor beta chains follows, all from one sample in a study of blood T cell repertoires in COVID-19. Sequenced by immunoSEQ multiplex PCR; TCRdb stores in-frame clones only, minus some. The sample gives 250,000 to 350,000 clones, roughly 84% of which show up once; about 1.6% is in the top ten. Sequencing was performed on peripheral blood. The receptors come from a human donor with COVID-19, enrolled during active disease. The donor label of this sample is uncertain. Each CDR3 is given with its conserved first and last residue. Fields, in order: CDR3 DNA, CDR3 protein, V gene, CDR3 length, D gene, clone size, J gene. The D gene is left open where the match is weak. Some rows have no size entry. The others give once, few or many, or a class for an expanded clone.

CDR3 DNA: TGTGCCAGCAGCTTACTGTTCAGCCAAGAGACCCAGTACTTC
CDR3 protein: CASSLLFSQETQYF
V gene: TRBV7-2
CDR3 length: 14
D gene: -
clone size: -
J gene: TRBJ2-5

CDR3 DNA: TGCAGTGCAGGGACAGCCTATGGCTACACCTTC
CDR3 protein: CSAGTAYGYTF
V gene: TRBV20-1
CDR3 length: 11
D gene: TRBD1
clone size: few
J gene: TRBJ1-2

CDR3 DNA: TGTGCCAGCAGTTTGGGGATGACAGGGTATAGTGAAAAACTGTTTTTT
CDR3 protein: CASSLGMTGYSEKLFF
V gene: TRBV28
CDR3 length: 16
D gene: TRBD1
clone size: -
J gene: TRBJ1-4

CDR3 DNA: TGTGCCAGCAGCGTAGGAACAGGGGGAGTTGCTGGCTACACCTTC
CDR3 protein: CASSVGTGGVAGYTF
V gene: TRBV9
CDR3 length: 15
D gene: TRBD1
clone size: -
J gene: TRBJ1-2

CDR3 DNA: TGTGCCAGTAGTTACGGAGCTGCAAGCAATGAGCAGTTCTTC
CDR3 protein: CASSYGAASNEQFF
V gene: TRBV19
CDR3 length: 14
D gene: -
clone size: -
J gene: TRBJ2-1

CDR3 DNA: TGCGCCAGCAGCCAAGTCGAGGGTCTCGGGGAGCTGTTTTTT
CDR3 protein: CASSQVEGLGELFF
V gene: TRBV4-1
CDR3 length: 14
D gene: -
clone size: -
J gene: TRBJ2-2

CDR3 DNA: TGTGCCAGTAGTATTATTCATTTGACGGGACTTCAAGAGACCCAGTACTTC
CDR3 protein: CASSIIHLTGLQETQYF
V gene: TRBV19
CDR3 length: 17
D gene: -
clone size: few
J gene: TRBJ2-5

CDR3 DNA: TGTGCCAGCACAGGGGCAACTAATGAAAAACTGTTTTTT
CDR3 protein: CASTGATNEKLFF
V gene: TRBV6-5
CDR3 length: 13
D gene: -
clone size: few
J gene: TRBJ1-4

CDR3 DNA: TGTGCCAGCAGCTTGGAGGGACAGGCTTCAACTAATGAAAAACTGTTTTTT
CDR3 protein: CASSLEGQASTNEKLFF
V gene: TRBV5-6
CDR3 length: 17
D gene: TRBD1
clone size: -
J gene: TRBJ1-4

CDR3 DNA: TGTGCCAGCAGTCGAATGCGGGGCGTGGGCTCTGGGGCCAACGTCCTGACTTTC
CDR3 protein: CASSRMRGVGSGANVLTF
V gene: TRBV6-6
CDR3 length: 18
D gene: -
clone size: -
J gene: TRBJ2-6

CDR3 DNA: TGTGCCAGTAGTATCTTCGACCGCGGAAACTATGGCTACACCTTC
CDR3 protein: CASSIFDRGNYGYTF
V gene: TRBV19
CDR3 length: 15
D gene: -
clone size: -
J gene: TRBJ1-2

CDR3 DNA: TGTGCCAGCAGTCCGTTGGACAAGGTGCTCCGTTTT
CDR3 protein: CASSPLDKVLRF
V gene: TRBV28
CDR3 length: 12
D gene: -
clone size: -
J gene: TRBJ1-5

CDR3 DNA: TGTGCCAGCAGCCACTTAGGACCCGGGGAACAAAGGGAGACCCAGTACTTC
CDR3 protein: CASSHLGPGEQRETQYF
V gene: TRBV14
CDR3 length: 17
D gene: -
clone size: -
J gene: TRBJ2-5

CDR3 DNA: TGTGCCAGCAGTTTAGGGCGACAGGCTAACGAGCAGTACTTC
CDR3 protein: CASSLGRQANEQYF
V gene: TRBV27
CDR3 length: 14
D gene: -
clone size: -
J gene: TRBJ2-7

CDR3 DNA: TGTGCCAGCTCACCACCGACAGAAAACTATGGCTACACCTTC
CDR3 protein: CASSPPTENYGYTF
V gene: TRBV18
CDR3 length: 14
D gene: -
clone size: -
J gene: TRBJ1-2

CDR3 DNA: TGCGCCAGCAGTGGAGTTCGGACAGGGGGCTTTGGAAAACTGTTTTTT
CDR3 protein: CASSGVRTGGFGKLFF
V gene: TRBV10-1
CDR3 length: 16
D gene: TRBD1
clone size: -
J gene: TRBJ1-4

CDR3 DNA: TGTGCCAGCAACCCCACAGGGTCCACCGGGGAGCTGTTTTTT
CDR3 protein: CASNPTGSTGELFF
V gene: TRBV27
CDR3 length: 14
D gene: -
clone size: -
J gene: TRBJ2-2

CDR3 DNA: TGTGCCTGGAGTGTACTTTCGGGCGCCCGGGGGACCCAGTACTTC
CDR3 protein: CAWSVLSGARGTQYF
V gene: TRBV30
CDR3 length: 15
D gene: -
clone size: -
J gene: TRBJ2-5

CDR3 DNA: TGTGCCAGCAGCCAGTGCGGTCGGTACGAGCAGTACTTC
CDR3 protein: CASSQCGRYEQYF
V gene: TRBV3-1/TRBV3-2
CDR3 length: 13
D gene: -
clone size: -
J gene: TRBJ2-7

CDR3 DNA: TGCAGCGTTGAAGCGCCACTAGCGGGAATGCTGTACTTC
CDR3 protein: CSVEAPLAGMLYF
V gene: TRBV29-1
CDR3 length: 13
D gene: TRBD2
clone size: once
J gene: TRBJ2-7

CDR3 DNA: TGTGCCAGTTTACGGTACTTCTCTGGAAACACCATATATTTT
CDR3 protein: CASLRYFSGNTIYF
V gene: TRBV7-3
CDR3 length: 14
D gene: -
clone size: -
J gene: TRBJ1-3

CDR3 DNA: TGTGCCAGCAGCCCGACCGGGACTAGCGGCACAGATACGCAGTATTTT
CDR3 protein: CASSPTGTSGTDTQYF
V gene: TRBV7-3
CDR3 length: 16
D gene: TRBD2
clone size: -
J gene: TRBJ2-3

CDR3 DNA: TGCGCCAGCAGCTCGGAGGGCCCCCCTGCCACTGAAGCTTTCTTT
CDR3 protein: CASSSEGPPATEAFF
V gene: TRBV5-1
CDR3 length: 15
D gene: -
clone size: -
J gene: TRBJ1-1

CDR3 DNA: TGTGCCACCGCGGGAGTAGGGAAAGATACGCAGTATTTT
CDR3 protein: CATAGVGKDTQYF
V gene: TRBV10-3
CDR3 length: 13
D gene: TRBD2
clone size: -
J gene: TRBJ2-3

CDR3 DNA: TGCAGTGCTAGTCGAGGGACTACCGCCGCAACTAATGAAAAACTGTTTTTT
CDR3 protein: CSASRGTTAATNEKLFF
V gene: TRBV20-1
CDR3 length: 17
D gene: -
clone size: -
J gene: TRBJ1-4

CDR3 DNA: TGTGCCAGCAGCCTGGGGACTAGCGGGGGCAATGAGCAGTTCTTC
CDR3 protein: CASSLGTSGGNEQFF
V gene: TRBV7-9
CDR3 length: 15
D gene: TRBD2
clone size: -
J gene: TRBJ2-1

CDR3 DNA: TGCGCCAGCAGCTTCAACAATCTGAACACCGGGGAGCTGTTTTTT
CDR3 protein: CASSFNNLNTGELFF
V gene: TRBV5-1
CDR3 length: 15
D gene: -
clone size: -
J gene: TRBJ2-2

CDR3 DNA: TGTGCCAGCAGGACCTCAGGGGGTGCATCCTACGAGCAGTACTTC
CDR3 protein: CASRTSGGASYEQYF
V gene: TRBV5-5
CDR3 length: 15
D gene: TRBD1
clone size: -
J gene: TRBJ2-7

CDR3 DNA: TGTGCCAGCAGTTTCTCGGGGTATCAGCCCCAGCATTTT
CDR3 protein: CASSFSGYQPQHF
V gene: TRBV12-3/TRBV12-4
CDR3 length: 13
D gene: -
clone size: -
J gene: TRBJ1-5

CDR3 DNA: TGTGCCAGCAGCTTGCAGATTTCGGAGACCCAGTACTTC
CDR3 protein: CASSLQISETQYF
V gene: TRBV5-4
CDR3 length: 13
D gene: -
clone size: -
J gene: TRBJ2-5

CDR3 DNA: TGTGCCAGCAGAGTGCCGGGAAAACTGTTTTTT
CDR3 protein: CASRVPGKLFF
V gene: TRBV28
CDR3 length: 11
D gene: -
clone size: -
J gene: TRBJ1-4

CDR3 DNA: TGTGCCACCAGTGAAGGACAGGGGAGCTACGAGCAGTACTTC
CDR3 protein: CATSEGQGSYEQYF
V gene: TRBV24-1
CDR3 length: 14
D gene: TRBD1
clone size: -
J gene: TRBJ2-7

CDR3 DNA: TGTGCCAGCAGTGTAGGGACAGGGGCCGGTCAGCCCCAGCATTTT
CDR3 protein: CASSVGTGAGQPQHF
V gene: TRBV2
CDR3 length: 15
D gene: TRBD1
clone size: -
J gene: TRBJ1-5

CDR3 DNA: TGTGCCAGCAGCGCGGAGGGGCCGAACACCGGGGAGCTGTTTTTT
CDR3 protein: CASSAEGPNTGELFF
V gene: TRBV6-4
CDR3 length: 15
D gene: -
clone size: -
J gene: TRBJ2-2

CDR3 DNA: TGTGCCAGCAGCCCACTAGCGGGAGGGTCTGGTGAGCAGTTCTTC
CDR3 protein: CASSPLAGGSGEQFF
V gene: TRBV3-1/TRBV3-2
CDR3 length: 15
D gene: TRBD2
clone size: -
J gene: TRBJ2-1

CDR3 DNA: TGTGCCAGCAGCTTGGACAGCTACCCCAATCAGCCCCAGCATTTT
CDR3 protein: CASSLDSYPNQPQHF
V gene: TRBV5-5
CDR3 length: 15
D gene: -
clone size: -
J gene: TRBJ1-5

CDR3 DNA: TGTGCCATCAGTGTGCGGGAAACTCTGACTAGCGGGAGAGAAATTTACGAGCAGTACTTC
CDR3 protein: CAISVRETLTSGREIYEQYF
V gene: TRBV10-3
CDR3 length: 20
D gene: TRBD2
clone size: -
J gene: TRBJ2-7

CDR3 DNA: TGTGCCTGGAACAGGGGATATCCCGGGGAGCTGTTTTTT
CDR3 protein: CAWNRGYPGELFF
V gene: TRBV30
CDR3 length: 13
D gene: TRBD1
clone size: -
J gene: TRBJ2-2

CDR3 DNA: TGTGCCAGCAGTTCTAGCGGGAGAACCTACAATGAGCAGTTCTTC
CDR3 protein: CASSSSGRTYNEQFF
V gene: TRBV6-6
CDR3 length: 15
D gene: TRBD2
clone size: -
J gene: TRBJ2-1

CDR3 DNA: TGTGCCAGTTCCGGGACTCATAGCAATCAGCCCCAGCATTTT
CDR3 protein: CASSGTHSNQPQHF
V gene: TRBV19
CDR3 length: 14
D gene: -
clone size: -
J gene: TRBJ1-5

CDR3 DNA: TGTGCCAGCAGTGAAGCCGGGATCCCCTATGGCTACACCTTC
CDR3 protein: CASSEAGIPYGYTF
V gene: TRBV6-1
CDR3 length: 14
D gene: -
clone size: -
J gene: TRBJ1-2

CDR3 DNA: TGTGCCAGCAGGACTAGCGGGAGTGAAGACGAGCAGTACTTC
CDR3 protein: CASRTSGSEDEQYF
V gene: TRBV28
CDR3 length: 14
D gene: TRBD2
clone size: -
J gene: TRBJ2-7

CDR3 DNA: TGTGCCAGCAGTTGGGGACTATCCTACGAGCAGTACTTC
CDR3 protein: CASSWGLSYEQYF
V gene: TRBV2
CDR3 length: 13
D gene: TRBD2
clone size: -
J gene: TRBJ2-7

CDR3 DNA: TGTGCCTGGAGTGTAGGAGTGAACACTGAAGCTTTCTTT
CDR3 protein: CAWSVGVNTEAFF
V gene: TRBV30
CDR3 length: 13
D gene: -
clone size: -
J gene: TRBJ1-1

CDR3 DNA: TGTGCCAGCAGCTTAACGTCAGGGCCCAGTGAGCAGTTCTTC
CDR3 protein: CASSLTSGPSEQFF
V gene: TRBV7-3
CDR3 length: 14
D gene: -
clone size: few
J gene: TRBJ2-1

CDR3 DNA: TGTGCTAGCAGCTTGAGTCGAAACAATGAGCAGTTCTTC
CDR3 protein: CASSLSRNNEQFF
V gene: TRBV7-7
CDR3 length: 13
D gene: -
clone size: -
J gene: TRBJ2-1

CDR3 DNA: TGCGCCAGCAGCGACCCCAACAGGGGCTACGAGCAGTACTTC
CDR3 protein: CASSDPNRGYEQYF
V gene: TRBV5-1
CDR3 length: 14
D gene: TRBD1
clone size: -
J gene: TRBJ2-7

CDR3 DNA: TGTGCCAGCACGCCCTATAGCAATCAGCCCCAGCATTTT
CDR3 protein: CASTPYSNQPQHF
V gene: TRBV7-8
CDR3 length: 13
D gene: -
clone size: -
J gene: TRBJ1-5

CDR3 DNA: TGTGCCAGCAGCCCGGACAGTAATCAGCCCCAGCATTTT
CDR3 protein: CASSPDSNQPQHF
V gene: TRBV14
CDR3 length: 13
D gene: -
clone size: -
J gene: TRBJ1-5